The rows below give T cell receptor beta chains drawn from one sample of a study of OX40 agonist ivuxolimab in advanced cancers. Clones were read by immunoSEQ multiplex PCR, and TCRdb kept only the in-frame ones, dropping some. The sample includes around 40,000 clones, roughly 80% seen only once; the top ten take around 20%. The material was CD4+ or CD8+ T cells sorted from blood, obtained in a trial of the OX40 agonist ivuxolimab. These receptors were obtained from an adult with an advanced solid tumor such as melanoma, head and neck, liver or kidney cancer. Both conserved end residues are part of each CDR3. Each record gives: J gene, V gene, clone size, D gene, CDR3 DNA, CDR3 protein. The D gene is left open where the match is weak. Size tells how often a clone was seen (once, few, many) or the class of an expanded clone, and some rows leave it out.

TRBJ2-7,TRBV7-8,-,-,TGTGCCAGCAGCTTAGAAGGACTACTATCCTACGAGCAGTACTTC,CASSLEGLLSYEQYF
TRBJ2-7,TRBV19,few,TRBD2,TGTGCCAGCCGTACTAGCGGGGGCTACGAGCAGTACTTC,CASRTSGGYEQYF
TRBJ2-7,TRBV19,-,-,TGTGCCAGTAGCCGGACGGCCACCTACGAGCAGTACTTC,CASSRTATYEQYF
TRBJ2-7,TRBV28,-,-,TGTGCCAGCAGTTCAATAGCAGGGCGTCCCTACGAGCAGTACTTC,CASSSIAGRPYEQYF
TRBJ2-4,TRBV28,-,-,TGTGCCAGCCATACAAGGTCCGGGGTAGCCAAAAACATTCAGTACTTC,CASHTRSGVAKNIQYF
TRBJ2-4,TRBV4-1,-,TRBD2,TGCGCCAGCAGCCAAGGGGGGGGGAGCAAAAACATTCAGTACTTC,CASSQGGGSKNIQYF
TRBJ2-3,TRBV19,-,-,TGTGCCAGTAGTACCGCTGGGGGCACAGATACGCAGTATTTT,CASSTAGGTDTQYF
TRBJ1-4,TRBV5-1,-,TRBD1,TGCGCCAGCAGCCCGGACAGGGGCGGGGAAAAACTGTTTTTT,CASSPDRGGEKLFF
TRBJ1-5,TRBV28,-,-,TGTGCCAGCAGTTTCCGCCAGCCCCAGCATTTT,CASSFRQPQHF
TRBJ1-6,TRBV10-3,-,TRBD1,TGTGCCATCAGAACAGGGGGCGCAAATAATTCACCCCTCCACTTT,CAIRTGGANNSPLHF
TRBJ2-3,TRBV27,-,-,TGTGCCAGCAGTCCCCGGTCGTTACTGTCAGATACGCAGTATTTT,CASSPRSLLSDTQYF
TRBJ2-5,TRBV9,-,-,TGTGCCAGCAGCCCCGACGAGTGGAAAGAGACCCAGTACTTC,CASSPDEWKETQYF
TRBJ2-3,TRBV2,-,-,TGTGCCAGCACGTGGGGGTCTCAAGCCACAGATACGCAGTATTTT,CASTWGSQATDTQYF
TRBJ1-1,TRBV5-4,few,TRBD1,TGTGCCAGCAGCCGGGGGGACAGGTTGGACGGCCCCAATAAAGCTTTCTTT,CASSRGDRLDGPNKAFF
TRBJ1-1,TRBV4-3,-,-,TGCGCCAGCAGCCAAGACAGCAACACTGAAGCTTTCTTT,CASSQDSNTEAFF
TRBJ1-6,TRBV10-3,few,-,TGTGCCATCAGTGAGTCTAGAAGGTCACCCCTCCACTTT,CAISESRRSPLHF
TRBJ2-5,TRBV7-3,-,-,TGTGCCAGCAGCTTAGGGGGCTTATACCAAGAGACCCAGTACTTC,CASSLGGLYQETQYF
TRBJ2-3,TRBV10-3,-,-,TGTGCCATCAGTGAGAGGCTAGCAGATACGCAGTATTTT,CAISERLADTQYF
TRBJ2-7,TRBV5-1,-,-,TGCGCCAGCAGCTATCCGGGACAACAATACGAGCAGTACTTC,CASSYPGQQYEQYF
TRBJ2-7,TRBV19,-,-,TGTGCCAGTAGTATAGGAGGCAGGGCGGGATACGAGCAGTACTTC,CASSIGGRAGYEQYF
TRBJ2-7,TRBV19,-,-,TGTGCCAGTAGTCCAGGGGACACAGCGTACGAGCAGTACTTC,CASSPGDTAYEQYF
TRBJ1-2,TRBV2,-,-,TGTGCCAGCAGTAGAAACCATCAAGGGGATGGCTACACCTTC,CASSRNHQGDGYTF
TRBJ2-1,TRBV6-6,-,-,TGTGCCAGCAGTCAGGACAGAAGCTCCTACAATGAGCAGTTCTTC,CASSQDRSSYNEQFF
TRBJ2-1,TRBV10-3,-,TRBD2,TGTGCCATCAGGTTGGGGACTAGCGGGAGTAGGAATGAGCAGTTCTTC,CAIRLGTSGSRNEQFF
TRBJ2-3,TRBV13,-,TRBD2,TGTGCCAGCAGCTTTACTGGGCGGGGGGGCCTTGCAGATACGCAGTATTTT,CASSFTGRGGLADTQYF
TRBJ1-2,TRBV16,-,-,TGTGCCAGCAGCCAATCTTGGCTCGACTATGGCTACACCTTC,CASSQSWLDYGYTF
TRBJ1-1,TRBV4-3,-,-,TGCGCCAGCAGCCAAGACAGGGGCGGCACTGAAGCTTTCTTT,CASSQDRGGTEAFF
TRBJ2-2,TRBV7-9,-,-,TGTGCCAGCAGAGGGGGGACCGGGGAGCTGTTTTTT,CASRGGTGELFF
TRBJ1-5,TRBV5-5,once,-,TGTGCCAGCAGCTTGGGCCCACAGGGTCGACAGCCCCAGCATTTT,CASSLGPQGRQPQHF
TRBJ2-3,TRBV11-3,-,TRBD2,TGTGCCAGCAGCTTCCTAGCGGGAGTAGCAGATACGCAGTATTTT,CASSFLAGVADTQYF
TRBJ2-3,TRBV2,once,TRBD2,TGTGCCAGCAGTCCTGGACTAGCGGGGGCCAAGGATACGCAGTATTTT,CASSPGLAGAKDTQYF
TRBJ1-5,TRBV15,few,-,TGTGCCACCAGCAGAGATAGAACTAGCAATCAGCCCCAGCATTTT,CATSRDRTSNQPQHF
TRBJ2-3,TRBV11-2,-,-,TGTGCCAGCAGCTTTCAGGGGATGGATACGCAGTATTTT,CASSFQGMDTQYF
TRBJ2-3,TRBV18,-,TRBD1,TGTGCCAGCTCACGGCAGGGACAGGCAGATACGCAGTATTTT,CASSRQGQADTQYF
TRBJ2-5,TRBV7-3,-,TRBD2,TGTGCCAGCAGCCCAGGGACTTGGGAGGGTCTGGAGACCCAGTACTTC,CASSPGTWEGLETQYF
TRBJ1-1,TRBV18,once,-,TGTGCCAGCTCACCCACGGGACAAAACACTGAAGCTTTCTTT,CASSPTGQNTEAFF
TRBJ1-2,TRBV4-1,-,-,TGCGCCAGCAGCCAAGTACCCCCACCGAGTAACTATGGCTACACCTTC,CASSQVPPPSNYGYTF
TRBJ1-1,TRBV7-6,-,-,TGTGCCAGCAGCGTCAGTTTGAACACTGAAGCTTTCTTT,CASSVSLNTEAFF
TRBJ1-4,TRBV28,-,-,TGTGCCAGCAGTTTGCTTAATGAAAAACTGTTTTTT,CASSLLNEKLFF
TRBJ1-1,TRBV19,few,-,TGTGCCAGTAGTATGTCTCCGGGGGACACTGAAGCTTTCTTT,CASSMSPGDTEAFF
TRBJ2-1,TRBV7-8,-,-,TGTGCCAGCAGCCCCCTGATGAGGGGTGAGCAGTTCTTC,CASSPLMRGEQFF
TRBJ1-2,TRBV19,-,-,TGTGCCAGTAGTCAATGGTCGAGGACGGGCTACACCTTC,CASSQWSRTGYTF
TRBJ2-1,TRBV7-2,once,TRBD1,TGTGCCAGCAGTCAACGGACAGGGGTTCAGTTCTTC,CASSQRTGVQFF
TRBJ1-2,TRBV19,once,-,TGTGCCAGTAGTATGGGGGACGTGACAGACGGGAGGGATGGCTACACCTTC,CASSMGDVTDGRDGYTF
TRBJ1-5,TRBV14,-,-,TGTGCCAGCAGCCAATGGAGCAATCAGCCCCAGCATTTT,CASSQWSNQPQHF
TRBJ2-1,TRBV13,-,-,TGTGCCAGCAGCTTATCCAATGAGCAGTTCTTC,CASSLSNEQFF
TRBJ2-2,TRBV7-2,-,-,TGTGCCAGCAGATTAAAGGGACTTGGGGACACCGGGGAGCTGTTTTTT,CASRLKGLGDTGELFF
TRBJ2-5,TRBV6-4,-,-,TGTGCCAGCAGTGACGGCAGGGTGGAGACCCAGTACTTC,CASSDGRVETQYF